Detailed here is one TCR beta chain. The CDR3 is 14 amino acids. Looked up from germline, CDR1 is LNHDA and CDR2 is SQIVND (reference sequence). V was cut by 6 bases and J by 0 bases, with 8 bases left in between. The entry originates in a study of technical replicates of blood from a few donors. The method was immunoSEQ multiplex PCR; TCRdb's version includes in-frame clones alone and lacks a portion of them. Here the sample spans about 100,000 clones, around 96% being singletons. Sequenced: T cells isolated from PBMCs. The chain carries TRBV19 and TRBJ2-2; D is unresolved. The origin of this receptor is a human donor in good health. CDR3 region: CASRNGTNTGELFF. The CDR3 DNA reads as TGTGCCAGTAGGAACGGTACGAACACCGGGGAGCTGTTTTTT.